Sequencing of this T cell receptor beta chain was carried out in a study of blood T cell repertoires in COVID-19 (dated by TCRdb to the early 2020s). The study in broad terms: The collaborator samples originated in the United States, Italy and Spain and spanned the acute and convalescent phases of COVID-19. The prospective study material was composed of cDNA or gDNA derived from T cells, B-cell-depleted T cells, or PBMCs. Deeply sampled blood TCRbeta repertoires from subjects exposed to, actively infected with, or recovered from COVID-19 were included in the dataset. A freely available public database, intended as a resource for researchers studying the immune response to SARS-CoV-2, is where the repertoires were released. Samples came from the ongoing ImmuneRACE study (first 160 participants) plus 1,254 subjects from 6 global collaborators. Nearly every sample came with metadata listing a de-identified subject ID, COVID-19 status, age in years and sex. Where available, HLA class I and class II types were obtained from metadata supplied by the sample provider rather than from assay-based typing.

Worth noting for this clone: Its binding antigen is unknown. Per-base quality was not reported, and no clone a single base away is much larger than it.

Results and caveats for the whole study, not just this receptor: How much clinical and demographic metadata was included differed by source and by participant, and the metadata was provided uncurated.

In the prospective study, participants were about 18 to 100 years old, resided in about two dozen geographic areas of the United States, and were enrolled through a virtual design. Cohort assignment in the prospective study relied on participant-reported clinical history from a screening survey and a study questionnaire. ImmuneRACE Cohort 3 recovered participants were defined by two consecutive negative NP/OP PCR tests, healthcare professional clearance, or symptom resolution. In the prospective study, whole blood, serum and a nasopharyngeal or oropharyngeal swab were collected from each participant by mobile phlebotomists. Over a roughly 2-month period, participants in the prospective study had the option of providing additional blood draws and questionnaires. Before DNA extraction, blood samples from the prospective study were shipped at room temperature or frozen. The immunoSEQ Assay, a bias-controlled multiplex PCR, was used to amplify TCRbeta CDR3 regions from genomic DNA. The original methods were these. Within the assay, amplification of reference gene primers was used to estimate how many nucleated cells each sample contained. To quantify the absolute abundance of each unique TCRbeta CDR3 rearrangement, sequence reads were collapsed and filtered. Productive Simpson clonality was computed per sample as the square root of Simpson's diversity index over productive rearrangements. This is the immuneACCESS table as TCRdb keeps it, with only in-frame sequences that have V and J called. A part of the clones is gone; compared with another copy, unresolved V genes explain less than half, and the rest is unexplained. The DNA gave D and trimming, while V, J and clone size come from that table. The sample data list a few hundred thousand clones, and 70% to 90% of these were observed just once. The ten most abundant clones make up around 6% of the sample.

The receptor's source is a woman between 25 and 40 years old who had recovered from COVID-19. The sample was PBMCs or T cells enriched from blood (not recorded which).

The CDR3 protein: CASSPLALAANNEQFF. At the DNA level, the sequence is TGTGCCAGCAGCCCTCTCGCACTAGCGGCTAACAATGAGCAGTTCTTC. Recombination linked TRBV7-3 to TRBJ2-1; TRBD2 fits 8 bases in the junction. From its cysteine to its phenylalanine, the CDR3 spans 16 amino acids. Solely the CDR3 DNA is kept, with 48 bases framed from the first base. Sequences SGHTA (CDR1) and FQGTGA (CDR2) are obtained from the germline V gene. Trimming leaves V shorter by 5 bases and J shorter by 5 bases, with the junction holding 11 bases beyond the gene matches.